The present TCR beta chain was sequenced within a study of cytomegalovirus exposure and HLA in healthy donors. The PCR made use of 60 Vbeta and 13 Jbeta primers. Libraries were prepared by immunoSEQ multiplex PCR; TCRdb keeps only in-frame clonotypes and omits some of them. The data hold about 160,000 clones, with 77% observed a single time. Regarding the study as a whole: A later analysis linked a missense DCLRE1C variant to TCR beta V- and J-gene trimming. Listed as cytomegalovirus-associated were 170 or so TCR beta chains.

The germline CDR1 and CDR2 sequences are MGHDK and SYGVNS. The CDR3 consists of 16 residues. The trim removed 0 bases at V and 3 bases at J, leaving 4 bases unmatched. Worth noting for this clone: Antigen: not known.

The TCR was taken from a woman between 35 and 50 years old in good health and CMV-seropositive. Sequenced: PBMCs. The rearrangement uses TRBV25-1 and TRBJ1-4, with TRBD1 matching 7 bases. The CDR3 spells CASSEYRQGANEKLFF. CDR3 DNA: TGTGCCAGCAGTGAATACAGGCAGGGGGCTAATGAAAAACTGTTTTTT.